The text below deals with one T cell receptor beta chain. Trimming shortened V by 4 bases and J by 8 bases, and 17 bases separated the two germline ends. Germline V gene data show CDR1 as LGHDT and CDR2 as YNNKEL (reference sequence). This CDR3 has 14 amino acids. These data belong to a study of CD8 T cells in Susac syndrome. With random hexamers, reverse transcription was performed on roughly 0.5 to 1 ug of RNA. The CDR3 of TCR beta was amplified by immunoSEQ multiplex PCR across 54 Vbeta and 13 Jbeta. One entry per CDR3 protein results from TCRdb running MiXCR on the immunoSEQ multiplex PCR reads. This table has some 99,000 distinct CDR3 sequences, roughly 94% appearing once.

The source of this sequence is a human donor with Susac syndrome. The sample consisted of CD4+ T cells from PBMCs. This chain connects TRBV3-1 to TRBJ1-2; D is unresolved. The CDR3 region is CASSPLDGLGGYTF. DNA of the CDR3: TGTGCCAGCAGCCCCCTGGACGGGCTGGGAGGCTACACCTTC.